These 30 T cell receptor beta chains share one sample of origin, sequenced in a study of cytomegalovirus exposure and HLA in healthy donors. PCR amplification relied on 60 Vbeta primers (plus 13 Jbeta primers). This table comes from immunoSEQ multiplex PCR, and its TCRdb copy is limited to in-frame clones, with some not included. This sample's table has around 50,000 clones. The specimen sequenced was PBMCs. These receptors all stem from a female donor in good health and CMV-seronegative.

This chain uses TRBV6-5 with TRBJ2-1; no clear D gene. Trimming shortened V by 2 bases and J by 0 bases, and 8 bases separated the two germline ends. This CDR3 spans 15 amino acids. Germline V gene sequence: CDR1 MNHEY, CDR2 SVGAGI. CDR3 protein: CASSYGSSSYNEQFF. CDR3 sequence (DNA): TGTGCCAGCAGTTACGGTTCGAGCTCCTACAATGAGCAGTTCTTC.

The chain is built from TRBV29-1 and TRBJ2-7; 12 bases align to TRBD2. With V trimmed by 5 bases and J by 5 bases, 7 bases remained unmatched. CDR3 length: 14 residues. Germline-derived CDR1 and CDR2 are SQVTM and ANQGSEA. This CDR3 is CSVLRTSGIDEQYF. The CDR3 DNA sequence: TGCAGCGTTCTTAGGACTAGCGGGATAGACGAGCAGTACTTC.

DNA for the CDR3: TGTGCCTGGAGTCGCGACTCCGGCTCTGGAAACACCATATATTTT. Amino acid sequence: CAWSRDSGSGNTIYF. This chain joins TRBV30 and TRBJ1-3; D uncertain. The germline V gene has CDR1 GTSNPN and CDR2 SVGIG (reference sequence). Deletions cut 2 bases from V and 0 bases from J, with 11 bases between. There are 15 residues in the CDR3. Variable domain in full (rest from reference TRBV30 and TRBJ1-3): SQTIHQWPATLVQPVGSPLSLECTVEGTSNPNLYWYRQAAGRGLQLLFYSVGIGQISSEVPQNLSASRPQDRQFILSSKKLLLSDSGFYLCAWSRDSGSGNTIYFGEGSWLTVV.

This sequence joins TRBV6-5 and TRBJ1-1; D is perhaps TRBD1 (6 bases). Germline V gene lookup returns CDR1 MNHEY and CDR2 SVGAGI. V was trimmed by 1 base and J by 1 base, leaving 10 bases between them. The CDR3 is 15 amino acids. The CDR3 DNA reads as TGTGCCAGCAGTTACTTCTCGACAGGGAACACTGAAGCTTTCTTT. Its translation: CASSYFSTGNTEAFF.

V is TRBV14 and J is TRBJ2-1, with D perhaps TRBD2 (5 bases). CDR3 size: 14 residues. Germline V gene sequence: CDR1 SGHDN, CDR2 FVKESK. Trimming left V 2 bases short and J 6 bases short, with 11 bases between. CDR3 DNA: TGTGCCAGCAGCCAACGAGACTATCCCAATGAGCAGTTCTTC. This translates into CASSQRDYPNEQFF.

The V call is TRBV6-1, the J call TRBJ2-3; the match to TRBD2 covers 8 bases. V shed 3 bases, J shed 4 bases, and the junction held 6 bases outside the gene matches. This CDR3 has 15 residues. Per germline, CDR1 MNHNS and CDR2 SASEGT. CDR3 protein: CASSDLLREADTQYF. The DNA for the CDR3 is TGTGCCAGCAGTGATCTTCTGCGGGAGGCAGATACGCAGTATTTT.

J is TRBJ2-2 and V is TRBV18; 7 nucleotides align to TRBD1. The CDR3 runs 17 residues. Trimming cost V 3 bases and J 2 bases; bases outside gene matches: 9. The germline V gene has CDR1 KGHSH and CDR2 LQKENI. DNA of the CDR3: TGTGCCAGCTCACCCGTAATTAACAGGGGAAACACCGGGGAGCTGTTTTTT. It is translated as CASSPVINRGNTGELFF.

This chain joins TRBV9 and TRBJ2-2; 8 positions agree with TRBD1. V lost 3 bases to trimming and J lost 0 bases; unmatched junction nucleotides: 4. The CDR3 is made up of 16 amino acids. Germline lookup yields CDR1 SGDLS and CDR2 YYNGEE. The CDR3 sequence: CASSAAQGANTGELFF. The CDR3 region has the DNA TGTGCCAGCAGCGCGGCACAGGGGGCGAACACCGGGGAGCTGTTTTTT. Full variable domain (missing parts from reference TRBV9 and TRBJ2-2): DSGVTQTPKHLITATGQRVTLRCSPRSGDLSVYWYQQSLDQGLQFLIQYYNGEERAKGNILERFSAQQFPDLHSELNLSSLELGDSALYFCASSAAQGANTGELFFGEGSRLTVL.

V is TRBV6-5 and J is TRBJ2-5; TRBD1 aligns across 10 bases. The J call may be mistaken, given a closer DNA end match to TRBJ2-7. This CDR3 region has 14 residues. In germline, CDR1 is MNHEY, CDR2 SVGAGI. Here the CDR3 DNA reads TGTGCCAGCAGTAGGAGGACAGGGGGCTACGAGCAGTACTTC. The encoded protein is CASSRRTGGYEQYF.

The chain joins TRBV7-2 to TRBJ2-1; TRBD2 matches 10 bases. CDR1 and CDR2 (germline): SGHTA, FQGNSA. The CDR3 consists of 17 residues. With V trimmed by 0 bases and J by 0 bases, 2 bases remained unmatched. The CDR3, as DNA: TGTGCCAGCAGCTTAGCGAGCGGGGGGGCCTCCTACAATGAGCAGTTCTTC. Translation gives CASSLASGGASYNEQFF.

The rearrangement uses TRBV4-3 and TRBJ2-7; D is possibly TRBD1 (6 bases). Between the trimmed V and J ends, which lost 0 bases and 5 bases, there was a span of 17 bases. There are 16 residues in the CDR3. Germline-derived CDR1 and CDR2 are LGHNA and YSLEER. The CDR3 is CASSQDQGFRIDEQYF. The CDR3 DNA sequence: TGCGCCAGCAGCCAAGACCAGGGGTTCCGAATCGACGAGCAGTACTTC.

The chain joins TRBV9 to TRBJ1-3; D gene ambiguous. The V gene's germline CDR1 is SGDLS and CDR2 YYNGEE. V lost 0 bases to trimming and J lost 0 bases, with 16 bases between them. This CDR3 is built from 18 residues. DNA for the CDR3: TGTGCCAGCAGCGTAGGGAGCAGTAGTATGGACTCTGGAAACACCATATATTTT. As protein: CASSVGSSSMDSGNTIYF.

CDR3 DNA: TGTGCCAGCACCCACCCCGGGGGGAGCACAGATACGCAGTATTTT. Protein: CASTHPGGSTDTQYF. This chain joins TRBV7-2 and TRBJ2-3, with TRBD2 identical over 7 bases. With 7 bases clipped from V and 0 bases from J, the junction kept 7 bases outside the gene matches. This CDR3 spans 15 amino acids. Per germline, CDR1 SGHTA and CDR2 FQGNSA.

The chain carries TRBV9 and TRBJ2-5; TRBD1 matches 10 bases. The CDR3 is 16 amino acids. J was trimmed by 1 base and V by 2 bases; bases with no gene match: 5. Germline V gives CDR1 SGDLS, CDR2 YYNGEE. The CDR3 spells CASSVVGQGVQETQYF. The CDR3 nucleotides read TGTGCCAGCAGCGTGGTCGGACAGGGGGTCCAAGAGACCCAGTACTTC.

The chain combines TRBV4-3 with TRBJ2-5; TRBD2 agrees at 8 bases. The germline V gene has CDR1 LGHNA and CDR2 YSLEER. This CDR3 spans 15 amino acids. The V and J ends lost 1 base and 5 bases, in that order; junction bases with no gene match: 6. The CDR3 region is CASSQAGGGMETQYF. CDR3 sequence (DNA): TGCGCCAGCAGCCAAGCCGGGGGGGGGATGGAGACCCAGTACTTC.

The chain has TRBV6-5 and TRBJ1-1; D call uncertain. The CDR3 has 13 amino acids. The germline CDR1 and CDR2 sequences are MNHEY and SVGAGI. V lost 2 bases and J 0 bases, leaving 4 bases between the germline ends. CDR3 loop: CASSYNMNTEAFF. DNA of the CDR3: TGTGCCAGCAGTTACAACATGAACACTGAAGCTTTCTTT.

The V and J genes are TRBV2 and TRBJ2-5, with 7 bases identical to TRBD1. This CDR3 is 13 amino acids long. V shed 3 bases, J shed 11 bases, and the junction held 9 bases outside the gene matches. Germline CDR1 SNHLY, CDR2 FYNNEI. CDR3 in DNA: TGTGCCAGCAGTGACCTTTGGGGACAGCCTCAGTACTTC. Translated, it gives CASSDLWGQPQYF.

This chain links TRBV30 with TRBJ2-7, with a weak D call TRBD1 (5 bases). Per the germline V gene, CDR1 is GTSNPN and CDR2 is SVGIG (reference sequence). The CDR3 length is 15 residues. The V end was cut by 1 base, the J end by 5 bases, with 18 bases between. The CDR3 nucleotides are TGTGCCTGGAGTGGGACACCCTCCCCTCGGAACGAGCAGTACTTC. The encoded protein is CAWSGTPSPRNEQYF.

This chain uses TRBV6-6 with TRBJ1-2; D is unresolved. The CDR3 length is 11 residues. Germline lookup yields CDR1 MNHNY and CDR2 SVGAGI (reference sequence). The ends were cut back, 5 bases at V and 8 bases at J, with 9 bases in the middle. DNA for the CDR3: TGTGCCAGCAGTCCAGGAGGCGGCTACACCTTC. This encodes CASSPGGGYTF.

V is TRBV6-1 and J is TRBJ2-5, with 7 bases that match TRBD1. The germline V gene has CDR1 MNHNS and CDR2 SASEGT. With V trimmed by 2 bases and J by 2 bases, 2 bases remained unmatched. There are 14 residues in the CDR3. For the CDR3, the DNA is TGTGCCAGCAGTGAAAACAGGGGTCAAGAGACCCAGTACTTC. Translated, it gives CASSENRGQETQYF.

This chain joins TRBV29-1 and TRBJ2-3; TRBD2 is a possible D gene (6 bases). The CDR3 covers 15 residues. Germline-derived CDR1 and CDR2 are SQVTM and ANQGSEA. Deletions cut 8 bases from V and 2 bases from J, with 20 bases between. In DNA, the CDR3 is TGCAGCACCGGGCTAGTTAGCGGAGTCACAGATACGCAGTATTTT. It codes for CSTGLVSGVTDTQYF.

This chain connects TRBV6-5 to TRBJ1-2; no definite D call. Germline CDR1 MNHEY, CDR2 SVGAGI. The CDR3 covers 15 residues. V shed 2 bases and J shed 6 bases, with 16 bases lying between them. The CDR3 DNA is TGTGCCAGCAGTTACACTCCCCCGGGTTTTCATGGCTACACCTTC. It is translated as CASSYTPPGFHGYTF.

The genes are TRBV5-6 and TRBJ2-5; no definite D call. Germline CDR1 reads SGHDT; CDR2 reads YYEEEE. CDR3 length equals 14 residues. V was cut by 0 bases and J by 2 bases, with 8 bases left in between. CDR3 sequence reads: CASSLVSLQETQYF. The DNA for the CDR3 is TGTGCCAGCAGCTTGGTATCACTTCAAGAGACCCAGTACTTC.

The chain recombines TRBV30 with TRBJ2-7; a possible D gene is TRBD2 (5 bases). V lost 1 base and J 0 bases, leaving 7 bases between the germline ends. The CDR3 is 13 residues long. CDR1 and CDR2 from the germline V gene are GTSNPN and SVGIG (reference sequence). For the CDR3, the DNA is TGTGCCTGGAGTGGACTACTCTCCTACGAGCAGTACTTC. As protein: CAWSGLLSYEQYF.

The chain has TRBV19 and TRBJ2-1; D is possibly TRBD1 (6 bases). V was pared by 4 bases and J by 5 bases, with 18 bases between. In germline, CDR1 is LNHDA, CDR2 SQIVND (reference sequence). The CDR3 spans 16 residues. The CDR3 DNA is TGTGCCAGTAGTACCCTACAGGGAGAGCGGAACAATGAGCAGTTCTTC. It codes for CASSTLQGERNNEQFF.

The rearrangement uses TRBV28 and TRBJ1-2; 7 nucleotides align to TRBD1. This CDR3 is built from 15 residues. CDR1 is MDHEN and CDR2 is SYDVKM in the germline V gene. With V trimmed by 5 bases and J by 5 bases, 11 bases remained unmatched. The chain's CDR3 is CASSLLQGFDYGYTF. The CDR3 bases are TGTGCCAGCAGTCTCTTACAGGGGTTCGATTATGGCTACACCTTC.

Here the CDR3 DNA reads TGTGCCAGCAGTGTAACAGGGCGAGGTGAAAAACTGTTTTTT. It yields the protein CASSVTGRGEKLFF. This sequence joins TRBV2 and TRBJ1-4; a weak D match, TRBD1 (6 bases). V was shortened by 4 bases and J by 7 bases, with 13 bases between the two germline ends. Germline-derived CDR1 and CDR2 are SNHLY and FYNNEI. The CDR3 is 14 amino acids.

CDR3 sequence (DNA): TGTGCCAGCAGTTCGCGGCGGGGACGGGGCCTCTACGAGCAGTACTTC. As protein: CASSSRRGRGLYEQYF. The chain joins TRBV6-5 to TRBJ2-7, with D perhaps TRBD2 (6 bases). V was pared by 4 bases and J by 3 bases, with 19 bases between. Germline CDR1 and CDR2: MNHEY and SVGAGI. The CDR3 extends over 16 amino acids.

The chain combines TRBV4-1 with TRBJ2-4; a weak D match, TRBD2 (6 bases). V shed 1 base and J shed 6 bases, with 7 bases lying between them. Germline values: CDR1 MGHRA, CDR2 YSYEKL. This CDR3 contains 13 residues. CDR3 region: CASSQGTINIQYF. CDR3 nucleotides: TGCGCCAGCAGCCAAGGGACTATAAACATTCAGTACTTC.

V gene TRBV5-1 combines with J gene TRBJ1-1; the D is unclear. V was trimmed by 1 base and J by 4 bases, leaving 14 bases between them. CDR1 is SGHRS, CDR2 YFSETQ, per germline. CDR3 size: 15 residues. The CDR3 sequence: CASSLIGQSGTEAFF. CDR3 nucleotide sequence: TGCGCCAGCAGCTTGATTGGTCAGTCAGGCACTGAAGCTTTCTTT.